The 2 T cell receptor beta chains reported below all come from one sample, sequenced in a study of molecular identifiers for immune sequencing clone quantification. From the PCR reads, TCRdb called clonotypes with MiXCR, one entry per CDR3 protein. The data contain 70,000 to 95,000 distinct CDR3 sequences, about 20% of them singletons. The sequenced sample consisted of naive CD8+ T cells from blood, with Jurkat cell RNA spiked in. Sample subset: FACS-sorted CD8+CD4-CCR7+CD45RA+ naive T cells. The receptor set was obtained from a human donor in good health. Some libraries in this study had Jurkat cell RNA spiked in.

At least ten counts were recorded for this clonotype. The gene calls are TRBV11-2 and TRBJ2-7; D is unclear. The germline V gene has CDR1 SGHAT and CDR2 FQNNGV. The CDR3 runs to 14 residues. V lost 1 base and J lost 3, with 10 bases in between. The CDR3 region is CASSLVQENYEQYF. CDR3 sequence (DNA): TGTGCCAGCAGCTTAGTCCAGGAGAACTACGAGCAGTACTTC.

This clonotype was seen a handful of times. The chain links TRBV6-6 to TRBJ2-2, with D perhaps given as TRBD1 or TRBD2 (5 bases each). V gave up 2 bases and J gave up 0 bases, with 13 bases separating them. The germline V gene has CDR1 MNHNY and CDR2 SVGAGI (reference sequence). The CDR3 spans 17 residues. The CDR3 region has the DNA TGTGCCAGCAGTTACCCAACCGGGACGACGAACACCGGGGAGCTGTTTTTT. Translation: CASSYPTGTTNTGELFF.